This entry lists 19 T cell receptor beta chains sequenced from one sample in a study of cytomegalovirus exposure and HLA in healthy donors. PCR employed 60 Vbeta and 13 Jbeta primers. Data came from immunoSEQ multiplex PCR; TCRdb stores just in-frame clones and leaves some out. The profile covers roughly 76,000 clones, with 70% to 80% appearing a single time and over 2% taken by the ten largest. The sequenced material came from PBMCs. These receptors came from a man aged 30 to 45 in good health and CMV-seronegative.

This chain links TRBV27 with TRBJ2-7; 10 bases are a match to TRBD2. The V segment lost 6 bases and the J segment 4 bases; nucleotides outside the gene matches: 9. Germline V lookup: CDR1 MNHEY, CDR2 SMNVEV (reference sequence). This CDR3 contains 15 residues. CDR3 nucleotides: TGTGCCAGCAGGGGCGTAGCGGGAGGCGATTACGAGCAGTACTTC. Protein sequence: CASRGVAGGDYEQYF.

The J gene is TRBJ1-4, the V gene TRBV21-1; TRBD1, as called in the table, went unchecked against the DNA. TRBV21-1 is a pseudogene. The CDR3 is 13 residues long. The DNA for the CDR3 is TGTGCCAGCACCGACTGGGCTAGGACACCCCTGTTTTTT. Amino acid sequence: CASTDWARTPLFF.

This clone was seen a single time. J is TRBJ2-1 and V is TRBV18, with 7 nucleotides matching TRBD1. CDR3 length: 11 residues. Germline V gene data show CDR1 as KGHSH and CDR2 as LQKENI. The junction had 1 base not matched to a gene; V was cut back by 8 bases and J by 6 bases. The CDR3 nucleotides read TGTGCCAGCCGGGACAGCAATGAGCAGTTCTTC. Translated: CASRDSNEQFF.

The CDR3 DNA reads as TGCAGCGCCAGAAGGACCTCTAGCGGGAGGGCCCGAGGCACAGATACGCAGTATTTT. Its translation is CSARRTSSGRARGTDTQYF. This chain links TRBV29-1 with TRBJ2-3; TRBD2 aligns across 12 bases. The CDR3 is 19 residues long. V lost 7 bases to trimming and J lost 1 base; unmatched junction nucleotides: 18. Germline CDR1 reads SQVTM; CDR2 reads ANQGSEA.

V is TRBV6-5 and J is TRBJ2-5; 7 positions agree with TRBD2. Trimming at V came to 0 bases and at J to 5 bases, leaving 6 bases not matched to a gene. The CDR3 totals 15 residues. Germline values: CDR1 MNHEY, CDR2 SVGAGI. The CDR3 protein is CASSYSNSGTETQYF. CDR3 DNA: TGTGCCAGCAGTTACTCGAACAGCGGGACGGAGACCCAGTACTTC.

J is TRBJ2-5 and V is TRBV27, with 7 bases that match TRBD1. The J call is doubtful: the DNA matches TRBJ2-7 better. This CDR3 has 14 residues. CDR1 is MNHEY, CDR2 SMNVEV, per germline (reference sequence). The CDR3 spells CASRETGPSYEQYF. The CDR3 DNA is TGTGCCAGCAGGGAGACAGGGCCTTCCTACGAGCAGTACTTC.

This clone appeared a single time. The CDR3 region is CASSFLTDTQYF. CDR3 nucleotides: TGTGCCAGCAGTTTCTTAACAGATACGCAGTATTTT. The chain links TRBV28 to TRBJ2-3; D is unresolved. Germline loops: CDR1 MDHEN, CDR2 SYDVKM. V lost 3 bases and J 3 bases, leaving 4 bases between the germline ends. This CDR3 contains 12 residues.

CDR3 in amino acids: CASSLQGTDTQYF. DNA of the CDR3: TGTGCCAGCAGTTTACAGGGCACAGATACGCAGTATTTT. V gene TRBV6-5 combines with J gene TRBJ2-3; D might be TRBD1 (5 bases). V gave up 4 bases and J gave up 1 base, with 6 bases separating them. The CDR3 extends over 13 amino acids. Germline V gives CDR1 MNHEY, CDR2 SVGAGI.

This clone is a singleton in its sample. V usage is TRBV18 and J usage is TRBJ2-2; 7 bases match TRBD1. In germline, CDR1 is KGHSH, CDR2 LQKENI. The CDR3 is 17 amino acids. V was clipped by 3 bases and J by 0 bases; unmatched bases: 7. CDR3 nucleotide sequence: TGTGCCAGCTCACCCTTGAGACAGGGCGCGAACACCGGGGAGCTGTTTTTT. It translates to CASSPLRQGANTGELFF.

This chain joins TRBV6-6 and TRBJ2-7; TRBD1 matches 9 bases. Germline CDR1 MNHNY, CDR2 SVGAGI (reference sequence). This CDR3 comprises 15 residues. After removal of 5 bases from V and 2 bases from J, the junction contained 7 bases not matched to a gene. CDR3 nucleotide sequence: TGTGCCAGCAGTAATCCGGGACAGGGTGCCTACGAGCAGTACTTC. Translating gives CASSNPGQGAYEQYF.

V and J are TRBV2 and TRBJ1-1; D is ambiguous. Trimming took 6 bases from V and 0 from J, leaving 8 bases between them. Germline values: CDR1 SNHLY, CDR2 FYNNEI. There are 13 residues in the CDR3. For the CDR3, the DNA is TGTGCCAGCAGCCGCGTCATGAACACTGAAGCTTTCTTT. Its translation: CASSRVMNTEAFF.

The chain combines TRBV2 with TRBJ2-5, with 13 bases fitting TRBD2. V trimming: 8 bases; J trimming: 5 bases; junction bases outside the gene matches: 8. Germline lookup yields CDR1 SNHLY and CDR2 FYNNEI. This CDR3 is 15 amino acids long. The CDR3 DNA reads as TGTGCCAGCGGACTAGCGGGAGCGAGAGGGGAGACCCAGTACTTC. This codes for CASGLAGARGETQYF. Filled out from reference TRBV2 and TRBJ2-5, the complete variable domain reads EPEVTQTPSHQVTQMGQEVILRCVPISNHLYFYWYRQILGQKVEFLVSFYNNEISEKSEIFDDQFSVERPDGSNFTLKIRSTKLEDSAMYFCASGLAGARGETQYFGPGTRLLVL.

The CDR3 region has the DNA TGTGCCAGCAGCCAAGGGGGCGCGGGGGCAAGAGATACGCAGTATTTT. Its protein product is CASSQGGAGARDTQYF. The rearrangement links TRBV16 to TRBJ2-3; weak D call: TRBD2 (7 bases). CDR1 is KGHSY and CDR2 is FQNENV in the germline V gene. V was trimmed by 2 bases and J by 5 bases, leaving 17 bases between them. This CDR3 contains 16 residues.

The chain uses TRBV5-4 and TRBJ2-1, with a possible D match to TRBD2 (6 bases). Germline-derived CDR1 and CDR2 are SGHNT and YYREEE (reference sequence). This CDR3 region has 16 residues. Trimming stripped 0 bases from V and 0 bases from J, with 10 bases between. The CDR3 DNA sequence: TGTGCCAGCAGCTTGGGCGGGGCGAGCTCCTACAATGAGCAGTTCTTC. Its translation: CASSLGGASSYNEQFF.

A single count supports this clone. The gene calls are TRBV29-1 and TRBJ1-1; D is uncertain. Deletions cut 5 bases from V and 2 bases from J, with 6 bases between. The CDR3 contains 11 residues. CDR1 is SQVTM, CDR2 ANQGSEA, per germline. The DNA of the CDR3 is TGCAGCGTTTCCAAAAACACTGAAGCTTTCTTT. Encoded protein: CSVSKNTEAFF.

The V gene is TRBV7-9, the J gene TRBJ2-3; possible D gene TRBD1, 5 bases. Per the germline V gene, CDR1 is SEHNR and CDR2 is FQNEAQ (reference sequence). The CDR3 covers 15 residues. V was clipped by 7 bases and J by 3 bases, with 17 bases between them. CDR3 DNA sequence: TGTGCCAGCACCCCAAGACAGACCCGTACAGATACGCAGTATTTT. It yields the protein CASTPRQTRTDTQYF.

This clone has only a few counts. V is TRBV7-2 and J is TRBJ1-1, with 11 positions matching TRBD1. V lost 8 bases and J lost 6; bases outside the gene matches: 17. The CDR3 sequence is 17 residues long. CDR1 is SGHTA and CDR2 is FQGNSA in the germline V gene. The CDR3 sequence: CASRSTRPGQGASEAFF. As DNA, the CDR3 is TGTGCCAGCCGCTCCACCAGACCTGGACAGGGGGCATCTGAAGCTTTCTTT. The entire variable domain, with the rest obtained from reference TRBV7-2 and TRBJ1-1, is as follows: GAGVSQSPSNKVTEKGKDVELRCDPISGHTALYWYRQSLGQGLEFLIYFQGNSAPDKSGLPSDRFSAERTGGSVSTLTIQRTQQEDSAVYLCASRSTRPGQGASEAFFGQGTRLTVV.

This chain uses TRBV4-1 with TRBJ1-6; D not certain. Germline assignment: CDR1 MGHRA and CDR2 YSYEKL. CDR3 length: 17 amino acids. V was clipped by 0 bases and J by 7 bases, with 16 bases between them. This chain's CDR3 is CASSQDGVPRSNSPLHF. The CDR3 region has the DNA TGCGCCAGCAGCCAAGATGGCGTGCCGAGGTCAAATTCACCCCTCCACTTT.

This clone was picked up a small number of times. The V call is TRBV6-1, the J call TRBJ2-2; the D is unclear. The CDR3 totals 13 residues. The ends were cut back, 4 bases at V and 0 bases at J, with 3 bases in the middle. CDR1 MNHNS and CDR2 SASEGT come from the germline V gene. The CDR3 bases are TGTGCCAGCAGTGTAGCGAACACCGGGGAGCTGTTTTTT. It yields the protein CASSVANTGELFF.